These 5 T cell receptor beta chains share one sample of origin, sequenced in a study of patients and donors after allogeneic stem cell transplantation. TCRdb recomputed calls from the RT-PCR reads with MiXCR, one row per CDR3 protein. The sample lists about 160,000 distinct CDR3 sequences; more than 20% were seen once. Sequencing was done on a sample of blood, either unsorted or a sorted T cell fraction (not recorded which). The receptor set was obtained from a human donor who was either an allogeneic HSCT recipient or a stem cell or donor lymphocyte infusion donor (not recorded which). It is not recorded whose cells these are; they may come from a transplant donor.

The chain uses TRBV12-3 or TRBV12-4 and TRBJ2-1; D gene ambiguous. V lost 2 bases to trimming and J lost 0 bases, with 20 bases between them. The CDR3 is 19 amino acids. The CDR3 protein is CASSLTWASYRSSYNEQFF. In DNA, the CDR3 is TGTGCCAGCAGTTTAACCTGGGCATCGTACCGTAGCTCCTACAATGAGCAGTTCTTC.

This clonotype occurred many times. The chain carries TRBV20-1 and TRBJ1-2; weak D call: TRBD1 (5 bases). V lost 0 bases and J 2 bases, leaving 13 bases between the germline ends. Germline CDR1 and CDR2: DFQATT and SNEGSKA (reference sequence). The CDR3 runs to 15 residues. CDR3 sequence reads: CSARDRGAENYGYTF. CDR3 in DNA: TGCAGTGCTAGAGATAGAGGGGCGGAAAACTATGGCTACACCTTC.

This clonotype was observed once. The V and J genes are TRBV5-1 and TRBJ2-1; TRBD1 matches at 8 bases. CDR1 is SGHRS, CDR2 YFSETQ, per germline. Losses at the gene ends were 0 bases for V and 5 bases for J; bases not matched to a gene: 10. This CDR3 contains 17 residues. This chain's CDR3 is CASSLGPRTGYNNEQFF. As DNA, the CDR3 is TGCGCCAGCAGCTTGGGACCCCGGACAGGGTACAACAATGAGCAGTTCTTC.

This clonotype was observed a handful of times. The chain recombines TRBV3-1 with TRBJ2-7; TRBD1 matches 9 bases. Germline loops: CDR1 LGHDT, CDR2 YNNKEL (reference sequence). V lost 4 bases to trimming and J lost 1 base; unmatched junction nucleotides: 17. The length of the CDR3 is 19 residues. The CDR3 bases are TGTGCCAGCAGCCCCAGAACTGGGACAGGGATCACATTTTCCTACGAGCAGTACTTC. Translation gives CASSPRTGTGITFSYEQYF.

The chain recombines TRBV5-1 with TRBJ1-2; the D is unclear. This CDR3 has 13 amino acids. Trimming left V 2 bases short and J 8 bases short, with 13 bases between. Germline assignment: CDR1 SGHRS and CDR2 YFSETQ. CDR3 region: CASSFGEVGGYTF. The CDR3 region has the DNA TGCGCCAGCAGCTTCGGGGAGGTCGGCGGCTACACCTTC.